These 14 T cell receptor beta chains were all obtained from the same sample, sequenced in a study of siplizumab effects on memory and regulatory T cells (dated by TCRdb to between 2018 and 2020). Receptor amplification or capture employed the immunoSEQ multiplex PCR assay. Here the immuneACCESS table is served through TCRdb, limited to in-frame sequences with V and J called. Missing clones are a known gap in these copies; in checked studies unresolved V genes cover under half, and the rest lacks a known reason. The sample table holds about 100,000 clones, of which 91% were seen once. The top ten clonotypes cover 0.14% to 0.15% of the sample. Sequenced material: CD4+ T cells sorted from blood. All receptors derive from a human donor in good health.

V and J are TRBV15 and TRBJ2-5; D not resolved. The CDR3 loop spans 14 amino acids. Trimming left V 1 base short and J 1 base short, with 7 bases between. Per germline, CDR1 LNHNV and CDR2 YYDKDF (reference sequence). The chain's CDR3 is CATSRGASQETQYF. The CDR3 coding sequence is TGTGCCACCAGCAGAGGGGCCAGCCAAGAGACCCAGTACTTC.

V is TRBV11-2 and J is TRBJ2-1, with D uncertain. The germline V gene encodes CDR1 SGHAT and CDR2 FQNNGV. Trimming took 2 bases from V and 3 from J, leaving 11 bases between them. The CDR3 loop spans 15 amino acids. This CDR3 is CASSLQPDGYNEQFF. CDR3 nucleotides: TGTGCCAGCAGCTTACAACCCGACGGCTACAATGAGCAGTTCTTC. Variable domain in full (rest from reference TRBV11-2 and TRBJ2-1): EAGVAQSPRYKIIEKRQSVAFWCNPISGHATLYWYQQILGQGPKLLIQFQNNGVVDDSQLPKDRFSAERLKGVDSTLKIQPAKLEDSAVYLCASSLQPDGYNEQFFGPGTRLTVL.

The chain employs TRBV19 and TRBJ1-6; 8 bases align to TRBD1. From germline, CDR1 is LNHDA and CDR2 SQIVND (reference sequence). After removal of 7 bases from V and 9 bases from J, the junction contained 11 bases not matched to a gene. This CDR3 is 15 amino acids long. CDR3 sequence reads: CASTTPGQGASPLHF. The CDR3 coding sequence is TGTGCCAGTACTACCCCTGGACAGGGTGCTTCACCCCTCCACTTT.

J is TRBJ2-3 and V is TRBV6-5; tentative D call: TRBD2 (5 bases). CDR3 length: 12 amino acids. V gave up 7 bases and J gave up 1 base, with 6 bases separating them. CDR1 and CDR2 from the germline V gene are MNHEY and SVGAGI. CDR3 in DNA: TGTGCCAGCAAGGAGGGCACAGATACGCAGTATTTT. Its translation: CASKEGTDTQYF.

This CDR3 is CASSPGLAGPHTTDTQYF. DNA for the CDR3: TGCGCCAGCAGCCCCGGGCTAGCGGGACCCCATACCACAGATACGCAGTATTTT. The V call is TRBV5-1, the J call TRBJ2-3; 9 bases match TRBD2. This CDR3 has 18 residues. The V gene's germline CDR1 is SGHRS and CDR2 YFSETQ. V lost 4 bases to trimming and J lost 2 bases; unmatched junction nucleotides: 14. The whole variable domain, remainder taken from reference TRBV5-1 and TRBJ2-3, is KAGVTQTPRYLIKTRGQQVTLSCSPISGHRSVSWYQQTPGQGLQFLFEYFSETQRNKGNFPGRFSGRQFSNSRSEMNVSTLELGDSALYLCASSPGLAGPHTTDTQYFGPGTRLTVL.

This chain connects TRBV5-1 to TRBJ2-7, with D unresolved. The CDR3 consists of 13 residues. In germline, CDR1 is SGHRS, CDR2 YFSETQ. The V gene lost 2 bases and the J gene lost 3 bases, with 9 bases spanning the gap. CDR3 DNA: TGCGCCAGCAGCTTAGCTGCCGGCTACGAGCAGTACTTC. Amino acid sequence: CASSLAAGYEQYF.

Here the CDR3 DNA reads TGTGCCAGCAGTTTACCTAGGGGGCCCGGCTACACCTTC. It translates to CASSLPRGPGYTF. The chain has TRBV28 and TRBJ1-2, with 7 nucleotides matching TRBD1. This CDR3 contains 13 residues. The V gene's germline CDR1 is MDHEN and CDR2 SYDVKM. V shed 2 bases and J 8 bases; nucleotides not matched to a gene: 5.

The gene calls are TRBV6-4 and TRBJ2-3; D remains unclear. Deletions cut 2 bases from V and 1 base from J, with 7 bases between. The CDR3 consists of 14 residues. In germline, CDR1 is MRHNA, CDR2 SNTAGT. CDR3 DNA sequence: TGTGCCAGCAGTGACCGACAAGGCACAGATACGCAGTATTTT. Protein: CASSDRQGTDTQYF.

This clone was recorded a few times. The chain's CDR3 is CASSVDRASNQPQHF. CDR3 coding DNA: TGTGCCAGCAGCGTGGACAGGGCCAGCAATCAGCCCCAGCATTTT. The chain carries TRBV5-5 and TRBJ1-5, with 8 bases identical to TRBD1. Germline CDR1 reads SGHKS; CDR2 reads YYEKEE (reference sequence). This CDR3 spans 15 amino acids. V dropped 4 bases and J dropped 1; count of bases not matched to a gene: 4.

The chain uses TRBV30 and TRBJ1-4; unclear D gene. The CDR3 has 11 amino acids. Germline V lookup: CDR1 GTSNPN, CDR2 SVGIG (reference sequence). Trimming took 0 bases from V and 8 from J, leaving 4 bases between them. The CDR3 nucleotides are TGTGCCTGGAGTGTGACGGAAAAACTGTTTTTT. This gives the protein CAWSVTEKLFF.

The chain joins TRBV20-1 to TRBJ2-3, with D uncertain. The germline V and J ends were trimmed by 0 bases and 7 bases, with 5 bases remaining between them. The CDR3 has 11 amino acids. CDR1 is DFQATT and CDR2 is SNEGSKA in the germline V gene (reference sequence). This CDR3 is CSARDLNTQYF. In DNA, the CDR3 is TGCAGTGCTAGAGATCTTAATACGCAGTATTTT.

The chain combines TRBV9 with TRBJ2-5; TRBD2 aligns across 14 bases. The trim removed 4 bases at V and 10 bases at J, leaving 9 bases unmatched. Looked up from germline, CDR1 is SGDLS and CDR2 is YYNGEE. This CDR3 comprises 15 residues. CDR3 amino acids: CASSPGTGLAGVQYF. The CDR3 region has the DNA TGTGCCAGCAGCCCCGGAACGGGACTAGCGGGGGTCCAGTACTTC. Combining the CDR3 with reference TRBV9 and TRBJ2-5 gives the whole variable domain DSGVTQTPKHLITATGQRVTLRCSPRSGDLSVYWYQQSLDQGLQFLIQYYNGEERAKGNILERFSAQQFPDLHSELNLSSLELGDSALYFCASSPGTGLAGVQYFGPGTRLLVL.

The J gene is TRBJ2-5, the V gene TRBV2; 7 bases are a match to TRBD1. The CDR3 loop spans 14 amino acids. V trimming: 6 bases; J trimming: 2 bases; junction bases outside the gene matches: 6. Germline CDR1 and CDR2: SNHLY and FYNNEI. The chain's CDR3 is CASRGQNPQETQYF. CDR3 nucleotide sequence: TGTGCCAGCAGGGGACAGAACCCTCAAGAGACCCAGTACTTC.

The chain couples TRBV18 to TRBJ1-3, with D maybe TRBD1 (5 bases). The germline CDR1 and CDR2 sequences are KGHSH and LQKENI. Trimming left V 4 bases short and J 0 bases short, with 13 bases between. The length of the CDR3 is 16 residues. DNA for the CDR3: TGTGCCAGCTCACTTGGGACTGCTCACTCTGGAAACACCATATATTTT. Translating gives CASSLGTAHSGNTIYF.